The rows below give T cell receptor beta chains drawn from one sample of a study of PD-1 blockade in classical Hodgkin lymphoma. Using immunoSEQ multiplex PCR, the repertoire was profiled, and TCRdb retains in-frame clones only, with some absent. The sample carries 15,000 to 20,000 clones, around 70% recorded once. Material: CD4+ T cells from blood, obtained before the fourth cycle of nivolumab. These receptors were obtained from a human donor with classical Hodgkin lymphoma. Each CDR3 is given without its conserved first and last residue.

v_gene	j_gene	CDR3aa
TRBV10-3	TRBJ1-2	AISGAGLDGYT
TRBV5-1	TRBJ2-1	ASGAYNEQF
TRBV5-4	TRBJ1-1	ASSPGGTLTEAF
TRBV7-2	TRBJ2-2	ASSLALGNTGELF
TRBV25-1	TRBJ1-4	ASSPGQGAANEKLF
TRBV19	TRBJ2-7	ASSFGALVGEQY
TRBV5-1	TRBJ1-1	ASSLSAGNTEAF
TRBV18	TRBJ2-5	ASSPFWTEETQY
TRBV7-9	TRBJ1-1	ASSPQSGGNTEAF
TRBV11-2	TRBJ2-3	ASSSLAGRGTDTQY
TRBV18	TRBJ1-1	ASSPRRTGGTSDTEAF
TRBV6-6	TRBJ1-2	ASSDTAGNYGYT
TRBV21-1	TRBJ1-5	ASSIQQGARDQPQH
TRBV5-5	TRBJ2-5	ASSRTAGVGETQY
TRBV6-5	TRBJ2-7	ASSYDGQAYEQY
TRBV30	TRBJ1-1	AWTVGQMNTEAF
TRBV7-8	TRBJ1-4	ASSQGNEKLF
TRBV9	TRBJ2-1	ASSVAGHSYNEQF
TRBV7-2	TRBJ1-1	ASSLGVTNTEAF
TRBV6-6	TRBJ1-2	ASRPEVLGGYT
TRBV4-1	TRBJ2-1	ASSQVPGALYNEQF
TRBV10-3	TRBJ2-1	AISDRPSGGGDEQF
TRBV7-8	TRBJ1-1	ASSSQTENTEAF
TRBV5-4	TRBJ2-3	ASTPGLSSTDTQY
TRBV6-5	TRBJ1-2	ASSYSKTAGGYT
TRBV14	TRBJ2-5	ASSQAETQY
TRBV7-8	TRBJ1-1	ASRSQGVIMNTEAF
TRBV7-2	TRBJ1-2	ASSSIAGNRAS
TRBV21-1	TRBJ2-5	ASSPPFGQQETQY
TRBV9	TRBJ2-5	ASSLNTGTAETQY
TRBV9	TRBJ1-1	ASSVVSNVNTEAF
TRBV28	TRBJ1-1	ASGTGGAYEAF
TRBV5-1	TRBJ2-2	ASSLDGSSGELF
TRBV15	TRBJ1-5	ATSREGGNNQPQH
TRBV15	TRBJ1-6	ATSRGGQGASPLH
TRBV14	TRBJ2-7	ASSQVLSLGQY
TRBV6-6	TRBJ1-2	ASSYSRQLGYT
TRBV19	TRBJ2-3	ASTTSGAGGPMGDTQY
TRBV7-2	TRBJ2-7	ASSWLAGGPYEQY
TRBV19	TRBJ1-5	ASSIEEGNQPQH
TRBV5-1	TRBJ2-6	ASSTGLTVNSGANVLT
TRBV18	TRBJ1-3	ASSPDRFSGNTIY
TRBV27	TRBJ1-5	ASRRSLDDSNQPQH
TRBV7-9	TRBJ2-2	ASSLPEGAGLTGELF
TRBV11-2	TRBJ2-3	ASSKLRLATSTDTQY
TRBV7-2	TRBJ2-1	ASSLASVAVYNEQF
TRBV5-1	TRBJ2-3	ASKGTTSTDTQY
TRBV5-4	TRBJ2-3	ASSSMTSGSGTDTQY
TRBV9	TRBJ2-5	ASSVGDFQETQY